Listed here are 27 T cell receptor beta chains from one sample, sequenced in a study of cytomegalovirus exposure and HLA in healthy donors. Sequenced by immunoSEQ multiplex PCR; TCRdb stores in-frame clones only, minus some. The table has fewer than 80,000 clones, around 96% seen once. What was sequenced was PBMCs. The receptors derive from a woman under 30 in good health and CMV-seropositive.

This chain links TRBV5-4 with TRBJ2-3, with 14 bases matching TRBD2. Germline V CDR1 and CDR2: SGHNT, YYREEE (reference sequence). CDR3 size: 17 residues. V lost 4 bases to trimming and J lost 5 bases; unmatched junction nucleotides: 9. The CDR3 bases are TGTGCCAGCAGCCCCGCAGGACTAGCGGGAGGTTTAGATACGCAGTATTTT. This codes for CASSPAGLAGGLDTQYF.

The chain joins TRBV7-9 to TRBJ2-7, with 11 positions matching TRBD2. CDR1 is SEHNR, CDR2 FQNEAQ, per germline (reference sequence). This CDR3 comprises 13 residues. V dropped 5 bases and J dropped 3; count of bases not matched to a gene: 0. This CDR3 reads CASSTSGGYEQYF. CDR3 in DNA: TGTGCCAGCAGCACTAGCGGGGGCTACGAGCAGTACTTC.

The rearrangement joins TRBV7-9 to TRBJ2-7; 12 positions match TRBD2. There are 15 residues in the CDR3. The V and J ends lost 6 bases and 6 bases, in that order; junction bases with no gene match: 9. The germline CDR1 and CDR2 sequences are SEHNR and FQNEAQ (reference sequence). The chain's CDR3 is CASSLPSGRASEQYF. Written as DNA, the CDR3 is TGTGCCAGCAGTCTTCCTAGCGGGAGGGCCTCCGAGCAGTACTTC.

The J gene is TRBJ2-3, the V gene TRBV5-6, with D possibly TRBD1 on 5 matching bases. This CDR3 spans 13 amino acids. With 4 bases removed from V and 6 bases from J, the gap between germline ends came to 12 bases. Per germline, CDR1 SGHDT and CDR2 YYEEEE. The CDR3 reads CASSRKGPDTQYF. For the CDR3, the DNA is TGTGCCAGCAGCCGGAAGGGGCCGGATACGCAGTATTTT.

The rearrangement uses TRBV27 and TRBJ1-5; tentative D call: TRBD1 (6 bases). The V gene lost 2 bases and the J gene lost 5 bases, with 13 bases spanning the gap. The CDR3 is made up of 15 amino acids. Per the germline V gene, CDR1 is MNHEY and CDR2 is SMNVEV (reference sequence). CDR3 sequence reads: CASSLQGPYDQPQHF. CDR3 DNA: TGTGCCAGCAGTTTACAGGGGCCCTATGATCAGCCCCAGCATTTT.

The gene calls are TRBV10-2 and TRBJ2-1; 14 bases match TRBD2. CDR1 WSHSY and CDR2 SAAADI come from the germline V gene. This CDR3 region has 14 residues. Trimming cost V 6 bases and J 9 bases; bases outside gene matches: 4. CDR3 loop: CASRGLAGDGEQFF. The CDR3 DNA is TGCGCCAGCAGGGGACTAGCGGGAGACGGTGAGCAGTTCTTC.

The CDR3 protein is CASIRQGPNFYGYTF. The CDR3 nucleotides are TGTGCCAGCATTCGACAGGGGCCCAATTTCTATGGCTACACCTTC. The chain is built from TRBV28 and TRBJ1-2; 8 nucleotides align to TRBD1. The CDR3 has 15 amino acids. Germline-derived CDR1 and CDR2 are MDHEN and SYDVKM. V was pared by 7 bases and J by 4 bases, with 11 bases of the junction left unmatched.

The chain carries TRBV5-6 and TRBJ2-1; TRBD1 might be the D (5 bases). Germline CDR1 and CDR2: SGHDT and YYEEEE. Trimming shortened V by 4 bases and J by 12 bases, and 23 bases separated the two germline ends. The CDR3 consists of 15 residues. The chain's CDR3 is CASSQRQLPTMRQFF. The CDR3 DNA sequence: TGTGCCAGCAGCCAAAGACAGTTACCTACAATGAGGCAGTTCTTC.

The V call is TRBV11-2, the J call TRBJ2-1; TRBD2 aligns across 10 bases. After removal of 0 bases from V and 4 bases from J, the junction contained 9 bases not matched to a gene. Germline-derived CDR1 and CDR2 are SGHAT and FQNNGV. The CDR3 is 18 amino acids. CDR3 sequence reads: CASSLDPSSGSRYNEQFF. CDR3 sequence (DNA): TGTGCCAGCAGCTTAGATCCGTCTAGCGGGAGTAGATACAATGAGCAGTTCTTC.

As concerns this clone: Germline is not matched at one junction end, which may reflect a read error. This chain joins TRBV7-9 and TRBJ2-1; D ambiguous. CDR3 size: 13 residues. Per the germline V gene, CDR1 is SEHNR and CDR2 is FQNEAQ (reference sequence). The CDR3 loop is CASSLALYSEQFF. Here the CDR3 DNA reads TGTGCCAGCAGCTTAGCGCTCTACAGTGAGCAGTTCTTC.

The CDR3 is CASSYAEAPYEQYF. CDR3 in DNA: TGTGCCAGCAGCTACGCCGAAGCCCCCTACGAGCAGTACTTC. The chain carries TRBV7-9 and TRBJ2-7; unclear D gene. CDR1 is SEHNR, CDR2 FQNEAQ, per germline (reference sequence). Trimming pared 4 bases from V and 2 bases from J, leaving 12 bases between. The CDR3 loop spans 14 amino acids.

CDR3 coding DNA: TGTGCCAGTAGCAAGCCGGGACAGGGTACCTACGAGCAGTACTTC. Its translation is CASSKPGQGTYEQYF. The V call is TRBV19, the J call TRBJ2-7, with 9 bases lining up with TRBD1. V trimming: 6 bases; J trimming: 2 bases; junction bases outside the gene matches: 8. This CDR3 has 15 amino acids. Looked up from germline, CDR1 is LNHDA and CDR2 is SQIVND (reference sequence).

This chain uses TRBV5-4 with TRBJ2-1; TRBD2 matches at 9 bases. The trim removed 4 bases at V and 5 bases at J, leaving 7 bases unmatched. CDR1 is SGHNT and CDR2 is YYREEE in the germline V gene (reference sequence). The CDR3 covers 15 residues. In DNA form, the CDR3 reads TGTGCCAGCAGCCTGGTCGCGGGAGGGAACAATGAGCAGTTCTTC. Protein: CASSLVAGGNNEQFF.

This chain joins TRBV14 and TRBJ2-1; a possible D gene is TRBD1 (5 bases). Germline V gene data show CDR1 as SGHDN and CDR2 as FVKESK. V gave up 4 bases and J gave up 7 bases, with 14 bases separating them. The CDR3 extends over 14 amino acids. The CDR3 sequence is CASSRPRAINEQFF. In DNA form, the CDR3 reads TGTGCCAGCAGCCGGCCCAGGGCGATAAATGAGCAGTTCTTC. The complete variable domain, with remaining parts taken from reference TRBV14 and TRBJ2-1, reads EAGVTQFPSHSVIEKGQTVTLRCDPISGHDNLYWYRRVMGKEIKFLLHFVKESKQDESGMPNNRFLAERTGGTYSTLKVQPAELEDSGVYFCASSRPRAINEQFFGPGTRLTVL.

The V and J genes are TRBV7-6 and TRBJ2-7; D might be TRBD2 (5 bases). V was cut by 3 bases and J by 2 bases, with 8 bases left in between. Germline V lookup: CDR1 SGHVS, CDR2 FNYEAQ. The CDR3 loop spans 13 amino acids. The CDR3 DNA reads as TGTGCCAGCAGCTTGGCGGGCACCTACGAGCAGTACTTC. Amino acids: CASSLAGTYEQYF.

DNA for the CDR3: TGTGCCAGCAGCGCAACTAGCATGGGGGGAACCTACAATGAGCAGTTCTTC. Protein product: CASSATSMGGTYNEQFF. The chain employs TRBV9 and TRBJ2-1; perhaps TRBD2 as D (6 bases). The germline V gene encodes CDR1 SGDLS and CDR2 YYNGEE. The CDR3 runs 17 residues. The V and J ends lost 3 bases and 2 bases respectively, with 18 bases between them.

The CDR3 bases are TGTGCCAGCAGTGAAGCAAGGGGCAGTAACTATGGCTACACCTTC. It translates to CASSEARGSNYGYTF. The chain is built from TRBV2 and TRBJ1-2; tentatively, D is TRBD1 (5 bases). This CDR3 region has 15 residues. Germline V gives CDR1 SNHLY, CDR2 FYNNEI. Trimming took off 0 bases at V and 1 base at J, with 9 bases between the two ends.

This clone occurred once. The chain has TRBV5-1 and TRBJ2-7, with 8 bases matching TRBD1. CDR3 length equals 15 residues. Trimming took 0 bases from V and 7 from J; bases not matched to a gene: 9. CDR1 and CDR2 from the germline V gene are SGHRS and YFSETQ. CDR3 DNA: TGCGCCAGCAGCTTGGGACAGGGGACATTTGAGGAGCAGTACTTC. Residues: CASSLGQGTFEEQYF.

Comments on this clone: At one boundary the junction diverges from the germline segment, which might be a read error. The rearrangement joins TRBV7-7 to TRBJ2-2; 7 bases map to TRBD1. This CDR3 has 18 amino acids. The germline V gene encodes CDR1 SSHAT and CDR2 FNYEAQ (reference sequence). CDR3 protein: CASSRSPQGGANTGELFF. The CDR3 coding sequence is TGTGCTAGCAGCCGTAGCCCCCAAGGGGGCGCGAACACCGGGGAGCTGTTTTTT.

CDR3 region: CASSPGQGKGNTIYF. CDR3 coding DNA: TGTGCCAGCAGCCCCGGACAGGGGAAAGGAAACACCATATATTTT. The chain joins TRBV5-4 to TRBJ1-3; 9 bases match TRBD1. The CDR3 extends over 15 amino acids. Trimming took 4 bases from V and 4 from J; bases not matched to a gene: 6. Germline V CDR1 and CDR2: SGHNT, YYREEE (reference sequence).

CDR3 sequence: CASSSDRGQETQYF. CDR3 nucleotides: TGTGCCAGCAGCTCAGACAGGGGCCAAGAGACCCAGTACTTC. The chain links TRBV7-9 to TRBJ2-5, with 8 positions matching TRBD1. With 4 bases clipped from V and 1 base from J, the junction kept 2 bases outside the gene matches. This CDR3 is built from 14 residues. Germline lookup yields CDR1 SEHNR and CDR2 FQNEAQ (reference sequence).

The gene calls are TRBV6-6 and TRBJ1-4, with 7 bases matching TRBD1. Germline V gene lookup returns CDR1 MNHNY and CDR2 SVGAGI (reference sequence). CDR3 size: 15 residues. The trim removed 3 bases at V and 8 bases at J, leaving 9 bases unmatched. The CDR3 DNA reads as TGTGCCAGCAGTTATTCGACAGGGAGTTTGGAAAAACTGTTTTTT. It translates to CASSYSTGSLEKLFF.

V gene TRBV27 combines with J gene TRBJ2-6, with 7 bases lining up with TRBD1. CDR1 and CDR2 (germline): MNHEY, SMNVEV (reference sequence). The CDR3 extends over 15 amino acids. V lost 5 bases and J lost 2; bases outside the gene matches: 3. CDR3 sequence reads: CASSTDRAGANVLTF. For the CDR3, the DNA is TGTGCCAGCAGTACTGACAGGGCTGGGGCCAACGTCCTGACTTTC.

This clone was seen only once. The chain carries TRBV7-3 and TRBJ2-5; D is possibly TRBD2 (6 bases). V lost 5 bases and J 1 base, leaving 11 bases between the germline ends. Germline V lookup: CDR1 SGHTA, CDR2 FQGTGA. The CDR3 consists of 14 residues. The CDR3: CASSPTAGQETQYF. The CDR3 nucleotides read TGTGCCAGCAGCCCTACAGCGGGCCAAGAGACCCAGTACTTC.

The V call is TRBV5-1, the J call TRBJ2-5, with 8 nucleotides matching TRBD2. V trimming: 4 bases; J trimming: 5 bases; junction bases outside the gene matches: 13. The CDR3 is 16 amino acids. Germline values: CDR1 SGHRS, CDR2 YFSETQ. The CDR3 sequence: CASSAGLAREGETQYF. The DNA for the CDR3 is TGCGCCAGCAGCGCAGGACTAGCCAGAGAGGGGGAGACCCAGTACTTC.

This chain links TRBV9 with TRBJ2-3; D remains ambiguous. CDR1 SGDLS and CDR2 YYNGEE come from the germline V gene. The CDR3 length is 13 residues. V was cut by 4 bases and J by 3 bases, with 9 bases left in between. The CDR3 DNA follows: TGTGCCAGCAGCCTACGGTTTACAGATACGCAGTATTTT. Amino acids: CASSLRFTDTQYF.

The rearrangement joins TRBV18 to TRBJ1-1, with TRBD1 matching over 7 bases. V lost 5 bases to trimming and J lost 0 bases; unmatched junction nucleotides: 6. The CDR3 contains 15 residues. Looked up from germline, CDR1 is KGHSH and CDR2 is LQKENI. The CDR3 DNA sequence: TGTGCCAGCTCAGGAACAGGGGACGTGAACACTGAAGCTTTCTTT. Translating gives CASSGTGDVNTEAFF.